This TCR beta chain was documented in a study of PD-L1 blockade in urothelial cancer. Study information: Earlier, patients had received 0 to 3 chemotherapy regimens.

Assay used: immunoSEQ multiplex PCR; TCRdb lists only in-frame clones, some missing. The sample records fewer than 130,000 clones, about 85% being singletons. Trimming cost V 4 bases and J 0 bases; bases outside gene matches: 6. Germline assignment: CDR1 SGHNT and CDR2 YYREEE (reference sequence). CDR3 length: 17 residues. This clone was found a few times. Patients were living with locally advanced or metastatic urothelial carcinoma. The input for sequencing was PBMCs, taken around atezolizumab (anti-PD-L1) treatment. This rearrangement joins TRBV5-4 to TRBJ2-1, with TRBD2 identical over 11 bases. The sequence derives from a man in his fifties or sixties with urothelial cancer. The CDR3 DNA reads TGTGCCAGCAGCAACCTAGCGGGAGGACGCTCCTACAATGAGCAGTTCTTC. This encodes CASSNLAGGRSYNEQFF.